The 2 T cell receptor gamma chains below come from one sample, sequenced in a study of γδ T cells in repeated Plasmodium falciparum infection. Flow sorting of PBMC yielded separate Vgamma9/Vdelta2+ and Vdelta2-negative gammadelta T cell populations for bulk repertoire analysis. TCRdb reanalysed the multiplex PCR reads with CATT. This sample carries more than 20,000 gamma-chain clones, 2.5% to 3.5% of them seen once, and the ten largest clones take 30% to 35%. The material sequenced was gamma-delta T cells from blood. These receptors came from a pool of human donors (malaria-infected and uninfected, not separated).

This clone turned up a few times. The protein TCRdb gives is from a much larger clone and does not agree with this DNA's translation at residue 7, likely a read error; the protein shown here comes from the DNA. V and J are TRGV9 and TRGJ1 or TRGJ2. Since TCRdb gives no J gene, matching the DNA to germline was used here to assign it. CDR3 length: 14 residues. Germline trimming cut 6 bases from V and 7 bases from J; bases unmatched to any gene: 15. From germline, CDR1 is GITISATS and CDR2 ISYDGTV (reference sequence). Here the CDR3 reads CALWKILMAYKKLF. The DNA for the CDR3 is TGTGCCTTGTGGAAAATTCTCATGGCGTATAAGAAACTCTTT.

This clone was recorded many times. The protein given by TCRdb reflects a much larger clone and differs at residue 10 from this DNA's translation, likely from a read error; the protein shown is the DNA's translation. CDR3 in amino acids: CATWTRNYYRKLF. CDR3 DNA sequence: TGTGCCACCTGGACCAGGAATTATTATAGGAAACTCTTT. V and J are TRGV5 and TRGJ1 or TRGJ2. CDR1 and CDR2 (germline): VINAFY, YDVSNSKD. This CDR3 contains 13 residues.